The T cell receptor (beta chain) described here comes from a study of shared clonotypes between healthy human individuals. Broader study findings: Sharing across four donors was highest in naive CD4 (roughly 5%) and lowest in memory CD8 (around 0.4%). On the whole, naive subsets had larger estimated richness than memory subsets had. Unshared clonotypes carried lower generation probabilities than those common to all four donors.

Naive CD8 populations comprised CD45RO-negative cells positively selected for CCR7, excluding terminally differentiated effector memory CD45RA+ cells. There were only Caucasian adults among the donors, and all lived in Nashville, Tennessee. The CDR3 has 14 amino acids. V lost 3 bases to trimming and J lost 3 bases; unmatched junction nucleotides: 4. CDR1 is MNHNY and CDR2 is SVGAGI in the germline V gene (reference sequence). As to this clone: Its antigen is not identified. The same CDR3 arises from other DNA sequences in this sample as well.

The repertoire was sequenced with immunoSEQ multiplex PCR; TCRdb's copy has only in-frame clones and lacks some. This table holds roughly 2 million clones, about 95% found once. The rearrangement links TRBV6-6 to TRBJ1-2; 7 bases are a match to TRBD1. The clonotype originates from a man younger than 35 in good health. The sequencing sample was made of naive CD8+ T cells sorted from blood. The DNA of the CDR3 is TGTGCCAGCAGTTATTCCGGGACAGACTATGGCTACACCTTC. Protein product: CASSYSGTDYGYTF.